Described below is a single TCR beta chain sequence and its context. Its antigen remains unknown. Only cases whose brain tissue showed the highest T cell transcript signatures were sequenced. The data belong to a study of brain T cells in children with intractable seizures. Study-level results: Pre- and post-surgery blood differed in depth, so pre-surgery absences may be undersampling. Patients' HCMV serostatus was unknown; virus specificity rests on CDR3 similarity alone.

This CDR3 is 13 amino acids long. Per germline, CDR1 KGHSH and CDR2 LQKENI. V lost 3 bases and J lost 3; bases outside the gene matches: 1. Using immunoSEQ multiplex PCR, the repertoire was profiled, and TCRdb retains in-frame clones only, with some absent. The sample has approximately 23,000 clones; roughly 94% are singletons. The sequence was obtained from a boy younger than 18 with focal cortical dysplasia and intractable seizures. This chain connects TRBV18 to TRBJ1-1; 7 positions match TRBD1. This sample comprised peripheral blood, obtained at surgery. DNA of the CDR3: TGTGCCAGCTCACCGGGACAGTACACTGAAGCTTTCTTT. Translating gives CASSPGQYTEAFF. Together with reference TRBV18 and TRBJ1-1, the CDR3 gives the full variable domain: NAGVMQNPRHLVRRRGQEARLRCSPMKGHSHVYWYRQLPEEGLKFMVYLQKENIIDESGMPKERFSAEFPKEGPSILRIQQVVRGDSAAYFCASSPGQYTEAFFGQGTRLTVV.